This entry lists 3 T cell receptor beta chains sequenced from one sample in a study of early T cells in non-severe SARS-CoV-2 infection (dated by TCRdb to the early 2020s). Library prep was done by 5' RACE. Data came from a NextSeq 500. The public sequencing data were trimmed at Q25 with fastp and processed into clonotypes with MiXCR by TCRdb, which kept only in-frame beta chains. All rows with the same CDR3 protein become a single entry with the most common DNA and genes. In all, the sample holds tens of thousands of distinct CDR3 sequences, and roughly 17% of those were seen once. The ten largest account for about 5% of the sample. The specimen comprised whole blood, sampled at baseline. The origin of the receptors is an adult who was a healthcare worker with PCR-confirmed SARS-CoV-2 infection or an uninfected control (not recorded which).

Only a few counts were recorded for this clonotype. The chain links TRBV28 to TRBJ2-7; 7 nucleotides align to TRBD2. There are 11 residues in the CDR3. The J segment lost 12 bases and the V segment lost 2 bases, leaving 4 bases of the junction unmatched. Germline-derived CDR1 and CDR2 are MDHEN and SYDVKM. This CDR3 reads CASSLRGRLYF. For the CDR3, the DNA is TGTGCCAGCAGTTTACGCGGGAGACTGTACTTC.

This clonotype was detected only a few times. The chain recombines TRBV7-6 with TRBJ2-7, with 7 bases identical to TRBD2. V lost 8 bases, J lost 7 bases, and 5 bases stayed unmatched. There are 11 residues in the CDR3. Germline-derived CDR1 and CDR2 are SGHVS and FNYEAQ. The DNA of the CDR3 is TGTGCCAGCGGCCACGGGGGGGAGCAGTACTTC. This sequence encodes CASGHGGEQYF.

This clonotype showed up many times. This sequence joins TRBV6-5 and TRBJ1-2; 10 positions agree with TRBD1. V shed 6 bases and J 7 bases; nucleotides not matched to a gene: 5. Germline V lookup: CDR1 MNHEY, CDR2 SVGAGI. CDR3 length: 13 residues. In nucleotides, the CDR3 is TGTGCCAGCAGCCGGGACAGGGGAGGTGGCTACACCTTC. It is translated as CASSRDRGGGYTF.